This T cell receptor beta chain is drawn from a study of CD8 T cells in ankylosing spondylitis. CDR3 length equals 12 residues. Deletions cut 5 bases from V and 5 bases from J, with 10 bases between. CDR1 is SGHTA and CDR2 is FQGNSA in the germline V gene. A quantitative 5'-RACE method, one with molecular barcodes, was used to make TCR beta libraries. In TCRdb, the 5' RACE reads were re-called with MiXCR into one record per CDR3 protein. Of around 890,000 distinct CDR3 sequences listed, over 9.5% are singletons. General study points: Those disease-linked clones were CD8+; they were also relatively rare in peripheral blood. What seemed typical of ankylosing spondylitis blood was a TCR beta motif built from under 10 highly homologous variants. Certain motif variants had earlier been reported in reactive arthritis synovial fluid and blood. In ankylosing spondylitis patients, matched synovial fluid reportedly showed significant enrichment of disease-linked clones.

About this clonotype: Its antigen is unidentified.

The sample comprised blood, either unsorted or a sorted T cell fraction (not recorded which). This chain connects TRBV7-2 to TRBJ2-7; D is undetermined. This receptor was taken from a male donor with ankylosing spondylitis. Here the CDR3 reads CASSLQTNEQYF. The CDR3 coding sequence is TGTGCCAGCAGCCTCCAGACGAACGAGCAGTACTTC.